Listed below are T cell receptor beta chains from one sample, sequenced in a study of cytomegalovirus exposure and HLA in healthy donors. The repertoire was sequenced with immunoSEQ multiplex PCR; TCRdb's copy has only in-frame clones and lacks some. The sample shows about 200,000 clones, around 73% of them seen only once. The specimen was PBMCs. Receptors originate from a woman aged 30 to 39 in good health and CMV-seronegative. CDR3s include the opening cysteine and the closing phenylalanine or tryptophan. Each record gives: V gene, D gene, clone size, J gene, CDR3 DNA, CDR3 protein. D genes are given only for firm matches. Some rows mark clone size as missing; the rest say once, few, many or name a class of expanded clone.

v_call: TRBV29-1
d_call: TRBD2
clone_size: .
j_call: TRBJ2-1
cdr3_nt: TGCAGCTCTGGGGCTAGCGGGGGAGGTGAGCAGTTCTTC
cdr3_aa: CSSGASGGGEQFF

v_call: TRBV7-2
d_call: TRBD1
clone_size: .
j_call: TRBJ1-6
cdr3_nt: TGTGCCAGCAGCTCAGGACAGGGGTACACCTATAATTCACCCCTCCACTTT
cdr3_aa: CASSSGQGYTYNSPLHF

v_call: TRBV7-2
d_call: .
clone_size: .
j_call: TRBJ1-5
cdr3_nt: TGTGCCAGCAGCTTAGACGGAGGATCAAATCAGCCCCAGCATTTT
cdr3_aa: CASSLDGGSNQPQHF

v_call: TRBV9
d_call: .
clone_size: .
j_call: TRBJ2-3
cdr3_nt: TGTGCCAGCAGCGTATCTGGGCTAAGCACAGATACGCAGTATTTT
cdr3_aa: CASSVSGLSTDTQYF

v_call: TRBV6-5
d_call: TRBD1
clone_size: few
j_call: TRBJ1-6
cdr3_nt: TGTGCCAGCAGTTACTCGACAGGGGTATCACCCCTCCACTTT
cdr3_aa: CASSYSTGVSPLHF

v_call: TRBV11-2
d_call: .
clone_size: .
j_call: TRBJ2-3
cdr3_nt: TGTGCCAGCAGCTTAGTTAGGCTAGCAGGTGGAGATACGCAGTATTTT
cdr3_aa: CASSLVRLAGGDTQYF

v_call: TRBV7-9
d_call: TRBD1
clone_size: .
j_call: TRBJ1-5
cdr3_nt: TGTGCCATCTCCCGGGACAGGAGCAATCAGCCCCAGCATTTT
cdr3_aa: CAISRDRSNQPQHF

v_call: TRBV18
d_call: .
clone_size: once
j_call: TRBJ2-3
cdr3_nt: TGTGCCAGCTCACTTGGGGCTGTGAGCACAGATACGCAGTATTTT
cdr3_aa: CASSLGAVSTDTQYF

v_call: TRBV4-1
d_call: TRBD2
clone_size: .
j_call: TRBJ2-2
cdr3_nt: TGCGCCAGCAGCCTAGGCGGGAGAATTGCCGGGGAGCTGTTTTTT
cdr3_aa: CASSLGGRIAGELFF

v_call: TRBV29-1
d_call: .
clone_size: .
j_call: TRBJ2-3
cdr3_nt: TGCAGCGTCGTACTATGGCCCGGGGGTAGCACAGATACGCAGTATTTT
cdr3_aa: CSVVLWPGGSTDTQYF

v_call: TRBV13
d_call: TRBD2
clone_size: .
j_call: TRBJ2-3
cdr3_nt: TGTGCCAGCAGCTTAGTACTAGCGGGAGGAGATACGCAGTATTTT
cdr3_aa: CASSLVLAGGDTQYF

v_call: TRBV27
d_call: TRBD1
clone_size: few
j_call: TRBJ1-5
cdr3_nt: TGTGCCAGCAGTTACAGGGGAAGCAATCAGCCCCAGCATTTT
cdr3_aa: CASSYRGSNQPQHF

v_call: TRBV19
d_call: .
clone_size: .
j_call: TRBJ1-2
cdr3_nt: TGTGCCAGTAGTACCGCGGAGTCGAATAGTGGCTACACCTTC
cdr3_aa: CASSTAESNSGYTF

v_call: TRBV6-6
d_call: .
clone_size: few
j_call: TRBJ1-5
cdr3_nt: TGTGCCAGCAGTTACCCCGATCAGCCCCAGCATTTT
cdr3_aa: CASSYPDQPQHF

v_call: TRBV11-2
d_call: .
clone_size: few
j_call: TRBJ2-7
cdr3_nt: TGTGCCAGCAGCTTAGGGCAGGGTCCCTACGAGCAGTACTTC
cdr3_aa: CASSLGQGPYEQYF

v_call: TRBV7-2
d_call: TRBD2
clone_size: .
j_call: TRBJ2-3
cdr3_nt: TGTGCCAGCAGCTTAGGAGGACTAGCGAGCACAGATACGCAGTATTTT
cdr3_aa: CASSLGGLASTDTQYF

v_call: TRBV6-5
d_call: .
clone_size: .
j_call: TRBJ2-7
cdr3_nt: TGTGCCAGCAGTTATGGTCCGGAAGGGGTTGGGTACGAGCAGTACTTC
cdr3_aa: CASSYGPEGVGYEQYF

v_call: TRBV6-6
d_call: TRBD1
clone_size: .
j_call: TRBJ2-7
cdr3_nt: TGTGCCAGCAGTTCCCTGACAGGGGAGTTCGGCGAGCAGTACTTC
cdr3_aa: CASSSLTGEFGEQYF

v_call: TRBV5-4
d_call: TRBD1
clone_size: once
j_call: TRBJ2-5
cdr3_nt: TGTGCCAGCAGCTTTGAGGGGGCGAGGGAGACCCAGTACTTC
cdr3_aa: CASSFEGARETQYF

v_call: TRBV6-1
d_call: TRBD1
clone_size: .
j_call: TRBJ2-7
cdr3_nt: TGTGCCAGCAGACGGACAGGGGTCCACGAGCAGTACTTC
cdr3_aa: CASRRTGVHEQYF

v_call: TRBV25-1
d_call: .
clone_size: .
j_call: TRBJ2-2
cdr3_nt: TGTGCCAGCAGTGAGCATGCGGAGAACACCGGGGAGCTGTTTTTT
cdr3_aa: CASSEHAENTGELFF

v_call: TRBV15
d_call: .
clone_size: many
j_call: TRBJ1-4
cdr3_nt: TGTGCCACCAGCAGAGATCGCGCGGGATCAGAAAAACTGTTTTTT
cdr3_aa: CATSRDRAGSEKLFF

v_call: TRBV6-5
d_call: .
clone_size: .
j_call: TRBJ2-7
cdr3_nt: TGTGCCAGCAGTCCCGGACATTCCTACGAGCAGTACTTC
cdr3_aa: CASSPGHSYEQYF

v_call: TRBV18
d_call: .
clone_size: once
j_call: TRBJ1-5
cdr3_nt: TGTGCCAGCTCACCACCGACGCCAGGTCAGCCCCAGCATTTT
cdr3_aa: CASSPPTPGQPQHF

v_call: TRBV29-1
d_call: .
clone_size: once
j_call: TRBJ1-2
cdr3_nt: TGCAGCGTTGAAGGGGGGCGCGGCTACACCTTC
cdr3_aa: CSVEGGRGYTF

v_call: TRBV7-8
d_call: TRBD2
clone_size: .
j_call: TRBJ2-2
cdr3_nt: TGTGCCAGCAGACCAATTCCCGGGACTAGCGGGAGTGCTACCGGGGAGCTGTTTTTT
cdr3_aa: CASRPIPGTSGSATGELFF

v_call: TRBV13
d_call: TRBD1
clone_size: few
j_call: TRBJ2-1
cdr3_nt: TGTGCCAGCAGCTCCACCCGGGACAGTTACAAGCAGTTCTTC
cdr3_aa: CASSSTRDSYKQFF

v_call: TRBV21-1
d_call: .
clone_size: .
j_call: TRBJ2-7
cdr3_nt: TGTGCCGCACAAACCGGGACAGACTACGAGCAGTACTTC
cdr3_aa: CAAQTGTDYEQYF

v_call: TRBV30
d_call: .
clone_size: .
j_call: TRBJ2-6
cdr3_nt: TGTGCCTGGAGTCTGACAGGCTCTGGGGCCAACGTCCTGACTTTC
cdr3_aa: CAWSLTGSGANVLTF

v_call: TRBV2
d_call: TRBD1
clone_size: .
j_call: TRBJ2-7
cdr3_nt: TGTGCCACCTTACAGGGGTCTTACGAAGAGCAGTACTTC
cdr3_aa: CATLQGSYEEQYF

v_call: TRBV6-1
d_call: .
clone_size: .
j_call: TRBJ2-7
cdr3_nt: TGTGCCAGCAGTTTGGGACACAGCTCCTACGAGCAGTACTTC
cdr3_aa: CASSLGHSSYEQYF

v_call: TRBV6-1
d_call: .
clone_size: .
j_call: TRBJ1-6
cdr3_nt: TGTGCCAGTGGGAGATCGCCCTCCTATAATTCACCCCTCCACTTT
cdr3_aa: CASGRSPSYNSPLHF

v_call: TRBV11-2
d_call: TRBD1
clone_size: .
j_call: TRBJ1-2
cdr3_nt: TGTGCCAGCAGCTTCGCCTTCAGACAGGGAATAAACTATGGCTACACCTTC
cdr3_aa: CASSFAFRQGINYGYTF

v_call: TRBV11-2
d_call: .
clone_size: .
j_call: TRBJ1-1
cdr3_nt: TGTGCTACCTGGGGGGGGGAAATATTT
cdr3_aa: CATWGGEIF

v_call: TRBV5-4
d_call: TRBD1
clone_size: few
j_call: TRBJ2-3
cdr3_nt: TGTGCCAGCAGCCAAATTCACGCAGGGGGCCCAGATACGCAGTATTTT
cdr3_aa: CASSQIHAGGPDTQYF

v_call: TRBV4-1
d_call: TRBD2
clone_size: .
j_call: TRBJ2-3
cdr3_nt: TGCGCCAGCAGCCAAGAGTGGCGGGGGGGCCCCGATACGCAGTATTTT
cdr3_aa: CASSQEWRGGPDTQYF

v_call: TRBV6-4
d_call: .
clone_size: once
j_call: TRBJ2-1
cdr3_nt: TGTGCCAGCAGTGACAGGGGCCAGACGAGGTACAATGAGCAGTTCTTC
cdr3_aa: CASSDRGQTRYNEQFF